This T cell receptor beta chain was sequenced for a study of T cells in localized non-small cell lung cancer. Of note for this clone: Its antigen is as yet unknown.

Findings and caveats of the study: Elevated circulating T cell density in blood was associated with longer overall survival.

Measured with immunoSEQ multiplex PCR; TCRdb has only the in-frame clones, and not every one. The table includes more than 1,500 clones, less than 25% detected once. This clonotype originated in a man aged 18-49 years with stage I lung adenocarcinoma. The material was normal lung tissue next to the tumor, obtained before any cancer treatment.

The CDR3 sequence is CAWRGNGNQPQHF. CDR3 DNA sequence: TGTGCCTGGAGAGGGAATGGCAATCAGCCCCAGCATTTT. The chain uses TRBV30 and TRBJ1-5; D is uncertain. The CDR3 is made up of 13 amino acids. V was pared by 3 bases and J by 2 bases, with 8 bases between. Looked up from germline, CDR1 is GTSNPN and CDR2 is SVGIG (reference sequence).